This TCR beta chain is from a study of blood T cell repertoires in COVID-19. Study summary: Spain, Italy and the United States supplied samples that represented acute and convalescent COVID-19. From T cells, B-cell-depleted T cells, or PBMCs came the material, which was cDNA or gDNA.

Germline trimming cut 6 bases from V and 4 bases from J; bases unmatched to any gene: 12. The V gene's germline CDR1 is MDHEN and CDR2 SYDVKM. This CDR3 region has 18 residues. In the source study's methods: Cell counts per sample came from amplifying reference gene primers. TCRdb's table, derived via immunoSEQ multiplex PCR, lists solely in-frame clones and lacks some. That table gives V, J and clone size, and the DNA gave D and trimming. The sample yields a few hundred thousand clones, around 87% seen once. The J gene is TRBJ2-7, the V gene TRBV28; the match to TRBD2 covers 16 bases. This sequence was found in a woman aged 18-35 years with acute COVID-19. The specimen was PBMCs or T cells enriched from blood (not recorded which). This chain's CDR3 is CASSYPGLAGGRGYEQYF. The CDR3 bases are TGTGCCAGCAGCTATCCGGGACTAGCGGGAGGGAGGGGGTACGAGCAGTACTTC.